The 2 T cell receptor beta chains presented below share a single source sample, sequenced in a study of cytomegalovirus exposure and HLA in healthy donors. PCR was performed using 60 Vbeta and 13 Jbeta primers. Only in-frame clones appear in the TCRdb table, and some are missing; sequencing was by immunoSEQ multiplex PCR. This sample has about 160,000 clones, with more than 70% found just once. Sequencing was carried out using PBMCs. Receptors originate from a man aged 30 to 45 in good health and CMV-seronegative.

The gene calls are TRBV5-4 and TRBJ1-3; D unclear. Germline V lookup: CDR1 SGHNT, CDR2 YYREEE (reference sequence). The CDR3 loop spans 15 amino acids. Trimming stripped 3 bases from V and 0 bases from J, with 10 bases between. CDR3 bases: TGTGCCAGCAGCTCCCCCATGTCCTCTGGAAACACCATATATTTT. This sequence encodes CASSSPMSSGNTIYF.

The chain employs TRBV7-9 and TRBJ1-2, with TRBD1 identical over 11 bases. The CDR3 is 14 residues long. The V and J ends lost 5 bases and 8 bases, in that order; junction bases with no gene match: 7. Germline lookup yields CDR1 SEHNR and CDR2 FQNEAQ (reference sequence). In nucleotides, the CDR3 is TGTGCCAGCAGCCCCCAGGGACAGGGGGACGGCTACACCTTC. It specifies CASSPQGQGDGYTF.